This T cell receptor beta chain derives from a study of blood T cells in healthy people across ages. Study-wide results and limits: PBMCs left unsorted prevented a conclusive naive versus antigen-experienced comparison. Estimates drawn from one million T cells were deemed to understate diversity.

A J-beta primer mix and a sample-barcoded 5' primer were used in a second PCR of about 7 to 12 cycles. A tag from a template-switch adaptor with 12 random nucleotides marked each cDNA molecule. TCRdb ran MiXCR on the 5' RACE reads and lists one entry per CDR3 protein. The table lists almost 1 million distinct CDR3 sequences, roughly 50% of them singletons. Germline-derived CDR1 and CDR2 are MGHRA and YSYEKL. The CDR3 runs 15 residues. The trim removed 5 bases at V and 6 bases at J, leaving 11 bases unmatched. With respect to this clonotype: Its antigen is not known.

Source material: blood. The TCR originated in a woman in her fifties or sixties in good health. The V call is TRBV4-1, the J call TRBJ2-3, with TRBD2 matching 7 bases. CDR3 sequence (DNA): TGCGCCAGCAGCGACCTAGCGGTGCCTGGGGATACGCAGTATTTT. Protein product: CASSDLAVPGDTQYF.